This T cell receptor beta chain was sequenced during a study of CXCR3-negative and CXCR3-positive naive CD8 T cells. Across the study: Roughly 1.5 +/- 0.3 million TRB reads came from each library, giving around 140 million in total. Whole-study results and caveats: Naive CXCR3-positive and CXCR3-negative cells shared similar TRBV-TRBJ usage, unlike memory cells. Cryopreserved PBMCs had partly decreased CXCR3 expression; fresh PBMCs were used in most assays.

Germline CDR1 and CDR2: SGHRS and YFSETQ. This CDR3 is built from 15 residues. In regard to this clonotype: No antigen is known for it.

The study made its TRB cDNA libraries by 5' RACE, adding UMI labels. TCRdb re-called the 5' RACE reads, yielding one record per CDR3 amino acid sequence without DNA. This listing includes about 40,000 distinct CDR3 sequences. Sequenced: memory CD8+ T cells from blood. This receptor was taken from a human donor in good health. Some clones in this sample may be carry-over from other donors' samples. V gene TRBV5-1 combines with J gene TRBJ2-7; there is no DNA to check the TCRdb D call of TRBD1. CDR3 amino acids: CASSLGQGDPYEQYF. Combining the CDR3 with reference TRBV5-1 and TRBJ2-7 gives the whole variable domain KAGVTQTPRYLIKTRGQQVTLSCSPISGHRSVSWYQQTPGQGLQFLFEYFSETQRNKGNFPGRFSGRQFSNSRSEMNVSTLELGDSALYLCASSLGQGDPYEQYFGPGTRLTVT.